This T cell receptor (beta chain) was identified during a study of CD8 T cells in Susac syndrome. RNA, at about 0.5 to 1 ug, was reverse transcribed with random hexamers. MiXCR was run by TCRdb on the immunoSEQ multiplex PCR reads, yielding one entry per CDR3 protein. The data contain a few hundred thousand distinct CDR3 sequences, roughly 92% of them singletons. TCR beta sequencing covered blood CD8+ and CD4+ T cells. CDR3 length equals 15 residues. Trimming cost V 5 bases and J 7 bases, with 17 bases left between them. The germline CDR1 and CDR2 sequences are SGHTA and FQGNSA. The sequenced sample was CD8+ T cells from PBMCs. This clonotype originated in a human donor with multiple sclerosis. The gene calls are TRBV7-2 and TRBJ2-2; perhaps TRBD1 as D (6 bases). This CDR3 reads CASSPVQGKIGELFF. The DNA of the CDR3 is TGTGCCAGCAGCCCAGTACAGGGAAAGATCGGGGAGCTGTTTTTT.